These T cell receptor beta chains were read from a single sample in a study of CD8 T cells in Susac syndrome. TCRdb redid the calling of the immunoSEQ multiplex PCR reads with MiXCR, one entry per CDR3 protein. The table shows 150,000 to 190,000 distinct CDR3 sequences, with about 95% occurring only once. Material: CD4+ T cells from PBMCs. The receptor set was obtained from a human donor with Susac syndrome. Each CDR3 is given with its conserved first and last residue. Each record gives: clone size, V gene, D gene, J gene, CDR3 DNA, CDR3 protein. The D gene is left open where the match is weak. Clone size appears in some rows only: once, few, many, or a class for an expanded clone.

clone size: few; V gene: TRBV3-1; D gene: .; J gene: TRBJ2-2; CDR3 DNA: TGTGCCAGCAGCCAAGCCGGCACCGGGGAGCTGTTTTTT; CDR3 protein: CASSQAGTGELFF
clone size: .; V gene: TRBV12-3/TRBV12-4; D gene: TRBD1; J gene: TRBJ1-4; CDR3 DNA: TGTGCCAGCAGCGGACAGGTGGGAGAAAAACTGTTTTTT; CDR3 protein: CASSGQVGEKLFF
clone size: .; V gene: TRBV5-1; D gene: TRBD1; J gene: TRBJ1-3; CDR3 DNA: TGCGCCAGCAGCTTGGGGGGACAGGACCCCATATATTTT; CDR3 protein: CASSLGGQDPIYF
clone size: .; V gene: TRBV9; D gene: TRBD2; J gene: TRBJ2-1; CDR3 DNA: TGTGCCAGCAGCGTAGGGGCTAGCGGGGGGATCAATGAGCAGTTCTTC; CDR3 protein: CASSVGASGGINEQFF
clone size: .; V gene: TRBV29-1; D gene: .; J gene: TRBJ2-5; CDR3 DNA: TGCAGCGTTAAGCGAGAGACCCAGTACTTC; CDR3 protein: CSVKRETQYF
clone size: .; V gene: TRBV18; D gene: TRBD1; J gene: TRBJ1-1; CDR3 DNA: TGTGCCAGCTCACGCTCAGGGGGCCAGAACACTGAAGCTTTCTTT; CDR3 protein: CASSRSGGQNTEAFF
clone size: .; V gene: TRBV12-3/TRBV12-4; D gene: TRBD1; J gene: TRBJ2-1; CDR3 DNA: TGTGCCAGCAGGAGAGGGGGGGACAGGGTCGATGAGCAGTTCTTC; CDR3 protein: CASRRGGDRVDEQFF
clone size: .; V gene: TRBV20-1; D gene: .; J gene: TRBJ1-3; CDR3 DNA: TGCAGTGCTAGCGCCGCGACCTCTGGAAACACCATATATTTT; CDR3 protein: CSASAATSGNTIYF
clone size: .; V gene: TRBV4-3; D gene: TRBD2; J gene: TRBJ2-2; CDR3 DNA: TGCGCCAGCAGCTCACGGGGAGGGCCCGGGGAGCTGTTTTTT; CDR3 protein: CASSSRGGPGELFF
clone size: .; V gene: TRBV25-1; D gene: .; J gene: TRBJ2-7; CDR3 DNA: TGTGCCAGCAGTGAATTTGTCGAGCAGTACTTC; CDR3 protein: CASSEFVEQYF
clone size: .; V gene: TRBV5-1; D gene: TRBD2; J gene: TRBJ2-5; CDR3 DNA: TGCGCCAGCAGCCCGCTTAGCGGGGGGCAAGAGACCCAGTACTTC; CDR3 protein: CASSPLSGGQETQYF
clone size: .; V gene: TRBV20-1; D gene: TRBD1; J gene: TRBJ2-5; CDR3 DNA: TGCAGTGCTAGAGACCCGACAGGGCGAGAGACCCAGTACTTC; CDR3 protein: CSARDPTGRETQYF
clone size: .; V gene: TRBV20-1; D gene: .; J gene: TRBJ1-5; CDR3 DNA: TGCAGTGCTCTTACTCCCGGCGGATTTAGCAATCAGCCCCAGCATTTT; CDR3 protein: CSALTPGGFSNQPQHF
clone size: .; V gene: TRBV3-1; D gene: .; J gene: TRBJ2-5; CDR3 DNA: TGTGCCAGCAGCCGACCACAGGGAGAGACCCAGTACTTC; CDR3 protein: CASSRPQGETQYF
clone size: .; V gene: TRBV5-4; D gene: .; J gene: TRBJ1-1; CDR3 DNA: TGTGCCAGCAGCTGGGAGGTGGGCCGGACTGAAGCTTTCTTT; CDR3 protein: CASSWEVGRTEAFF
clone size: .; V gene: TRBV18; D gene: .; J gene: TRBJ2-4; CDR3 DNA: TGTGCCAGCTCAGGCGGGGTACCCAAAAACATTCAGTACTTC; CDR3 protein: CASSGGVPKNIQYF